This T cell receptor beta chain derives from a study of CXCR3-negative and CXCR3-positive naive CD8 T cells. About the research overall: The libraries yielded some 150 million TRB reads, about 1.5 +/- 0.3 million each.

Using triplicate sorts, 300,000 cells were collected each time from every CD8+ T cell subset. Regarding this clonotype: What it recognizes is unknown.

All TRB cDNA libraries came from 5' RACE performed with UMI labels. For each CDR3 protein, TCRdb gives one entry from its re-call of the 5' RACE reads, without DNA. This sample's table has 69,000 or so distinct CDR3 sequences. This CDR3 comprises 14 residues. Germline CDR1 and CDR2: LNHDA and SQIVND (reference sequence). General study results and limits: Both naive subsets showed comparably high diversity, and memory CD8+ cells showed much lower diversity. For the naive subsets, surface CD5 was similar, and TCR strength was inferred from TRB CDR3 properties.

The chain uses TRBV19 and TRBJ1-5; TCRdb indicates TRBD1, and absent DNA this call remains unverified. The TCR comes from a human donor in good health. Some clones in this sample may be carry-over from other donors' samples. Input material: naive CXCR3- CD8+ T cells from blood. The sample's subset: CD45RO-CCR7+CD27+CD95- naive CD8+ T cells lacking CXCR3 (TNR3-). CDR3 protein: CASSKTGSNQPQHF.